The source of this T cell receptor (beta chain) is a study of human T cells and chemical hapten exposure. About the research overall: Per-sample TCR yield variation was attributed mainly to small pooled library volume differences.

Unique molecular identifiers were affixed to discrete cDNA molecules within the library. In the original analysis: TCRs per sample had a median of approximately 88,000 and ranged from about 20,000 to 700,000. TCRdb reprocessed the RACE reads via MiXCR and lists one record per CDR3 protein. The V and J calls were not made by the authors but by TCRdb's processing. There are roughly 80,000 distinct CDR3 sequences in the sample; approximately 8.6% occur only once, and approximately 1.5% lies in the top ten. This clonotype was seen a few times. What it recognizes is unknown. As to time point: healthy volunteer bleed at 6 weeks. Whole blood, unfractionated, served as the material for total RNA extraction. With 4 bases removed from V and 2 bases from J, the gap between germline ends came to 11 bases. CDR3 length equals 14 residues. Germline V gene data show CDR1 as SGDLS and CDR2 as YYNGEE. Study-level results: After DPC sensitization, TCRs above 1 in 1000 frequency showed no change.

This TCR was sampled from a female donor in good health. Some clones in this sample may be carry-over from other donors' samples. This chain joins TRBV9 and TRBJ2-3; the D is unclear. Sequenced input: whole blood. The CDR3 is CASSRNSNTDTQYF. The CDR3 bases are TGTGCCAGCAGCCGTAATTCGAACACAGATACGCAGTATTTT.